Sequencing of this T cell receptor beta chain was carried out in a study of identical twins. Study results and limitations: With beta out-of-frame sequences, excess sharing by twins was weaker. Fewer insertions characterized abundant cord blood beta clonotypes, whereas memory repertoires showed none.

Notes on this clonotype: The antigen is undetermined.

One entry per CDR3 protein, called by TCRdb with MiXCR from the 5' RACE reads. The sample yields approximately 410,000 distinct CDR3 sequences, roughly 20% seen once. This receptor was taken from a man aged 45 to 65 in good health. The sample was naive T cells sorted from blood.

CDR3 protein: CASARGGEQYF. CDR3 coding DNA: TGTGCCAGCGCCCGGGGCGGCGAGCAGTACTTC. The J gene is TRBJ2-7, the V gene TRBV25-1; D could derive from TRBD1 or TRBD2 (5 bases each). The CDR3 runs 11 residues. V was shortened by 8 bases and J by 6 bases, with 11 bases between the two germline ends. Germline V lookup: CDR1 MGHDK, CDR2 SYGVNS.